The 3 T cell receptor beta chains given below trace back to one sample, sequenced in a study of blood T cell repertoires in COVID-19. The method was immunoSEQ multiplex PCR; TCRdb's version includes in-frame clones alone and lacks a portion of them. The top ten hold 9.1% of the sample, which has approximately 250,000 clones, around 85% seen once. Sequencing input: PBMCs or T cells enriched from blood (not recorded which). All receptors come from a woman between 50 and 59 years old with acute COVID-19.

V is TRBV5-4 and J is TRBJ1-2; D might be TRBD1 (6 bases). Germline CDR1 and CDR2: SGHNT and YYREEE (reference sequence). The CDR3 is 15 residues long. With 4 bases removed from V and 1 base from J, the gap between germline ends came to 14 bases. The CDR3 coding sequence is TGTGCCAGCAGCCTTCGACAGGCTGTTAACTATGGCTACACCTTC. Its translation is CASSLRQAVNYGYTF.

V is TRBV9 and J is TRBJ2-5; possibly TRBD2 for D (6 bases). With 0 bases removed from V and 4 bases from J, the gap between germline ends came to 13 bases. The germline V gene encodes CDR1 SGDLS and CDR2 YYNGEE. The CDR3 runs 15 residues. The CDR3 here is CASSVDGLGGETQYF. In nucleotides, the CDR3 is TGTGCCAGCAGCGTAGATGGATTGGGGGGAGAGACCCAGTACTTC.

The chain couples TRBV4-3 to TRBJ1-2; 8 bases are shared with TRBD1. The junction had 4 bases not matched to a gene; V was cut back by 4 bases and J by 3 bases. CDR1 LGHNA and CDR2 YSLEER come from the germline V gene. CDR3 length: 14 amino acids. DNA of the CDR3: TGCGCCAGCAGCCCGACAGGGGTGGACTATGGCTACACCTTC. Its protein is CASSPTGVDYGYTF.